What follows are 21 T cell receptor beta chains derived from one specimen sequenced in a study of CD8 T cells in ankylosing spondylitis. TCRdb passed the 5' RACE reads through MiXCR, listing each CDR3 protein once. Of some 250,000 distinct CDR3 sequences in the sample, around 7.8% were seen once. Sequenced sample: blood, either unsorted or a sorted T cell fraction (not recorded which). The receptors were sampled from a male donor with ankylosing spondylitis or in good health (not recorded which).

This clonotype was picked up many times. The chain couples TRBV4-2 to TRBJ1-4, with 7 bases fitting TRBD1. With 4 bases clipped from V and 0 bases from J, the junction kept 5 bases outside the gene matches. The CDR3 totals 16 residues. The germline V gene encodes CDR1 LGHNA and CDR2 YNFKEQ. The CDR3 DNA reads TGTGCCAGCAGCCCGAGGACAGGAACAACTAATGAAAAACTGTTTTTT. It translates to CASSPRTGTTNEKLFF.

This clonotype was recorded many times. This chain links TRBV5-1 with TRBJ2-2, with D tentatively TRBD1 (5 bases). The length of the CDR3 is 14 residues. V lost 5 bases, J lost 1 base, and 9 bases lay in between. Germline V gene lookup returns CDR1 SGHRS and CDR2 YFSETQ. CDR3 DNA: TGCGCCAGCAGGACCAGGGTGAACACCGGGGAGCTGTTTTTT. This codes for CASRTRVNTGELFF.

This chain links TRBV9 with TRBJ1-3; perhaps TRBD1 as D (5 bases). There are 16 residues in the CDR3. Germline V lookup: CDR1 SGDLS, CDR2 YYNGEE. V was pared by 4 bases and J by 4 bases, with 18 bases between. CDR3 loop: CASSPTLGGAGNTIYF. For the CDR3, the DNA is TGTGCCAGCAGCCCGACATTGGGGGGAGCCGGAAACACCATATATTTT.

The genes are TRBV5-6 and TRBJ2-1; D is ambiguous. The CDR3 is 13 residues long. Germline CDR1 reads SGHDT; CDR2 reads YYEEEE. V was clipped by 4 bases and J by 5 bases, with 10 bases between them. The CDR3 DNA reads as TGTGCCAGCAGCCCTGATCCACACAATGAGCAGTTCTTC. This gives the protein CASSPDPHNEQFF.

This clonotype was found a few times. This rearrangement joins TRBV12-3 or TRBV12-4 to TRBJ2-3; 9 nucleotides align to TRBD1. The CDR3 runs 14 residues. V was clipped by 9 bases and J by 4 bases; unmatched bases: 8. As DNA, the CDR3 is TGTGCCAGTTGCCCAGGGACAGGGCCAGATACGCAGTATTTT. Its protein is CASCPGTGPDTQYF.

The rearrangement links TRBV6-1 to TRBJ1-2; a weak D match, TRBD1 (5 bases). Trimming shortened V by 6 bases and J by 4 bases, and 9 bases separated the two germline ends. The CDR3 spans 12 residues. Germline CDR1 reads MNHNS; CDR2 reads SASEGT. CDR3 in amino acids: CASRDRPYGYTF. The CDR3 nucleotides read TGTGCCAGCAGAGACAGACCCTATGGCTACACCTTC.

This clonotype was seen ten or more times. V is TRBV5-1 and J is TRBJ2-7; no definite D call. The germline CDR1 and CDR2 sequences are SGHRS and YFSETQ. The CDR3 spans 15 residues. V lost 0 bases and J lost 0, with 10 bases in between. In DNA form, the CDR3 reads TGCGCCAGCAGCTTGGCCGGTGCCTACTCCTACGAGCAGTACTTC. Its protein product is CASSLAGAYSYEQYF.

This clonotype was seen ten or more times. The rearrangement links TRBV19 to TRBJ2-2; TRBD1 agrees at 10 bases. The CDR3 extends over 13 amino acids. In germline, CDR1 is LNHDA, CDR2 SQIVND (reference sequence). V lost 9 bases to trimming and J lost 5 bases; unmatched junction nucleotides: 3. CDR3 nucleotide sequence: TGTGCCAGCTCGGGACAGGGGACCGGGGAGCTGTTTTTT. Its translation is CASSGQGTGELFF.

This clonotype has at least ten counts. The J gene is TRBJ2-7, the V gene TRBV27; 7 bases fit TRBD1. The trim removed 4 bases at V and 3 bases at J, leaving 6 bases unmatched. Germline V gene sequence: CDR1 MNHEY, CDR2 SMNVEV (reference sequence). This CDR3 comprises 14 residues. The CDR3 region has the DNA TGTGCCAGCAGTTACGGGACAGCTAACTACGAGCAGTACTTC. It yields the protein CASSYGTANYEQYF.

This clonotype was seen ten or more times. The J gene is TRBJ2-2, the V gene TRBV7-2; no clear D gene. The CDR3 consists of 13 residues. Germline V gene lookup returns CDR1 SGHTA and CDR2 FQGNSA. Deletions cut 1 base from V and 4 bases from J, with 4 bases between. As DNA, the CDR3 is TGTGCCAGCAGCTTAGTACGCACCGGGGAGCTGTTTTTT. This gives the protein CASSLVRTGELFF.

This clonotype came up many times. This sequence joins TRBV20-1 and TRBJ2-5; 9 bases map to TRBD1. The V segment lost 3 bases and the J segment 2 bases; nucleotides outside the gene matches: 7. The CDR3 extends over 15 amino acids. Germline values: CDR1 DFQATT, CDR2 SNEGSKA (reference sequence). The CDR3 nucleotides read TGCAGTGCTAGTATTATAGGACAGGGGCAAGAGACCCAGTACTTC. It codes for CSASIIGQGQETQYF.

This clonotype showed up many times. The chain employs TRBV20-1 and TRBJ1-2; 7 bases match TRBD1. The length of the CDR3 is 11 residues. Germline lookup yields CDR1 DFQATT and CDR2 SNEGSKA (reference sequence). Germline trimming cut 1 base from V and 7 bases from J; bases unmatched to any gene: 0. The CDR3 region is CSARGTGGYTF. The CDR3 DNA follows: TGCAGTGCTAGAGGGACAGGTGGCTACACCTTC.

With respect to this clonotype: This may arise from a read error, as a much more abundant clone is one base away. This chain joins TRBV20-1 and TRBJ2-7; a weak D match, TRBD2 (6 bases). The CDR3 spans 14 residues. The germline V gene encodes CDR1 DFQATT and CDR2 SNEGSKA (reference sequence). Trimming removed 5 bases at V and 1 base at J, with 15 bases between. For the CDR3, the DNA is TGCAGTGCTGTGGAAGTGCGGGGTTCCTACGAGCAGTACTTC. Amino acid sequence: CSAVEVRGSYEQYF.

This clonotype came up many times. J is TRBJ1-5 and V is TRBV9, with a tentative D call TRBD1 (5 bases). Trimming shortened V by 4 bases and J by 5 bases, and 10 bases separated the two germline ends. Germline V gene lookup returns CDR1 SGDLS and CDR2 YYNGEE. CDR3 length: 13 amino acids. The CDR3 nucleotides read TGTGCCAGCAGCCCAGACAGTTATCAGCCCCAGCATTTT. This codes for CASSPDSYQPQHF.

This clonotype occurred a few times. The rearrangement joins TRBV19 to TRBJ1-2; no reliable D call. V was cut by 6 bases and J by 2 bases, with 10 bases left in between. Germline V CDR1 and CDR2: LNHDA, SQIVND (reference sequence). The CDR3 spans 13 residues. In DNA, the CDR3 is TGTGCCAGTAGCGCCGGGATAAACTATGGCTACACCTTC. It translates to CASSAGINYGYTF.

This clonotype was observed many times. The chain links TRBV5-4 to TRBJ2-5; 8 nucleotides align to TRBD2. The CDR3 is 14 residues long. V trimming: 0 bases; J trimming: 5 bases; junction bases outside the gene matches: 3. The germline V gene has CDR1 SGHNT and CDR2 YYREEE (reference sequence). CDR3 residues: CASSLEREPETQYF. The CDR3, as DNA: TGTGCCAGCAGCTTGGAGCGGGAGCCCGAGACCCAGTACTTC.

This clonotype has ten or more counts. The rearrangement joins TRBV20-1 to TRBJ2-7, with 8 bases aligning to TRBD2. Germline V CDR1 and CDR2: DFQATT, SNEGSKA (reference sequence). The CDR3 runs 13 residues. CDR3 DNA: TGCAGCTTTCAGGGACTAGGGGTCCACGAGCAGTACTTC. Its protein is CSFQGLGVHEQYF.

This clonotype has just a few counts. The chain joins TRBV20-1 to TRBJ1-4, with D possibly being TRBD1 (5 bases). The ends were cut back, 5 bases at V and 4 bases at J, with 14 bases in the middle. The CDR3 length is 14 residues. Germline-derived CDR1 and CDR2 are DFQATT and SNEGSKA (reference sequence). The CDR3 nucleotides read TGCAGTGCTGGGAACCGGGGGATTAATGAAAAACTGTTTTTT. Translated: CSAGNRGINEKLFF.

This clonotype is medium-sized within its sample. The genes are TRBV5-1 and TRBJ1-2; D call uncertain. Between the trimmed V and J ends, which lost 0 bases and 1 base, there was a span of 10 bases. Germline lookup yields CDR1 SGHRS and CDR2 YFSETQ. The CDR3 is made up of 15 amino acids. The CDR3 sequence: CASSLGAADNYGYTF. The CDR3 DNA sequence: TGCGCCAGCAGCTTGGGGGCGGCCGATAACTATGGCTACACCTTC.

This clonotype was observed at least ten times. The V call is TRBV7-9, the J call TRBJ1-1; a possible D gene is TRBD1 (5 bases). CDR3 length equals 13 residues. CDR1 and CDR2 from the germline V gene are SEHNR and FQNEAQ (reference sequence). V gave up 4 bases and J gave up 8 bases, with 14 bases separating them. CDR3 DNA sequence: TGTGCCAGCAGCTCAGCGGGGCGGACAGAAGCTTTCTTT. It encodes CASSSAGRTEAFF.

This clonotype was observed many times. V gene TRBV20-1 combines with J gene TRBJ2-6; no firm D call. Between the trimmed V and J ends, which lost 0 bases and 0 bases, there was a span of 15 bases. The CDR3 runs 18 residues. Germline-derived CDR1 and CDR2 are DFQATT and SNEGSKA (reference sequence). CDR3 in amino acids: CSARDPAQPNSGANVLTF. The CDR3 nucleotides are TGCAGTGCTAGAGATCCTGCACAGCCGAACTCTGGGGCCAACGTCCTGACTTTC.